Below, 8 T cell receptor beta chains from the same sample are listed, as sequenced in a study of cytomegalovirus exposure and HLA in healthy donors (dated by TCRdb to the late 2010s). The receptor library was made with the immunoSEQ multiplex PCR assay. For the multiplex PCR, a mixture combining 60 forward primers for TCR Vbeta segments and 13 reverse primers for TCR Jbeta segments was used. The clones in this table, taken by TCRdb from immuneACCESS, are in-frame only. Not every clone is retained; where verified, under half of the shortfall comes from an unresolved V gene, and the cause of the rest is unknown. For this sample the table gives 150,000 to 200,000 clones, of which almost 85% were detected only once. The ten largest account for less than 2.5% of the sample. What was sequenced was PBMCs. Receptor source: a woman aged 50 to 60 in good health and CMV-seronegative.

The rearrangement uses TRBV18 and TRBJ1-1; 11 positions agree with TRBD1. Germline trimming cut 5 bases from V and 5 bases from J; bases unmatched to any gene: 7. Germline CDR1 and CDR2: KGHSH and LQKENI. The CDR3 sequence is 15 residues long. As DNA, the CDR3 is TGTGCCAGCTCATCCGGACAGGGGGCACGGACTGAAGCTTTCTTT. Encoded protein: CASSSGQGARTEAFF.

This chain connects TRBV15 to TRBJ1-5; 8 bases match TRBD1. This CDR3 comprises 16 residues. CDR1 and CDR2 from the germline V gene are LNHNV and YYDKDF (reference sequence). V lost 4 bases to trimming and J lost 4 bases; unmatched junction nucleotides: 9. The CDR3 DNA reads as TGTGCCACCAGCACGCAACAGGGGGTAAAGAATCAGCCCCAGCATTTT. The encoded protein is CATSTQQGVKNQPQHF.

The DNA for the CDR3 is TGTGCCAGCAGCACGGACAGGAAAGGATCGAACACTGAAGCTTTCTTT. Translation gives CASSTDRKGSNTEAFF. This rearrangement joins TRBV7-9 to TRBJ1-1, with 7 bases fitting TRBD1. Trimming at V came to 5 bases and at J to 1 base, leaving 10 bases not matched to a gene. The CDR3 is 16 amino acids. Per germline, CDR1 SEHNR and CDR2 FQNEAQ (reference sequence).

This clone was seen a single time. This rearrangement joins TRBV28 to TRBJ1-5; the D is unclear. V lost 4 bases to trimming and J lost 7 bases, with 14 bases between them. The CDR3 is 14 residues long. Germline V gives CDR1 MDHEN, CDR2 SYDVKM. The CDR3 coding sequence is TGTGCCAGCAGTTCACCGAGTCTAAAGCAGCCCCAGCATTTT. It encodes CASSSPSLKQPQHF. Supplemented by reference TRBV28 and TRBJ1-5, the full variable domain reads DVKVTQSSRYLVKRTGEKVFLECVQDMDHENMFWYRQDPGLGLRLIYFSYDVKMKEKGDIPEGYSVSREKKERFSLILESASTNQTSMYLCASSSPSLKQPQHFGDGTRLSIL.

In its sample, this clone was seen a few times. The genes are TRBV6-6 and TRBJ1-5, with TRBD1 identical over 7 bases. V dropped 4 bases and J dropped 7; count of bases not matched to a gene: 7. The CDR3 totals 14 residues. CDR1 and CDR2 (germline): MNHNY, SVGAGI (reference sequence). CDR3 region: CASSSGTVNQPQHF. The CDR3 DNA reads as TGTGCCAGCAGTTCTGGGACAGTTAACCAGCCCCAGCATTTT.

The chain uses TRBV30 and TRBJ2-1, with 8 bases fitting TRBD2. Germline CDR1 is GTSNPN and CDR2 is SVGIG (reference sequence). The CDR3 loop spans 15 amino acids. Losses at the gene ends were 0 bases for V and 11 bases for J; bases not matched to a gene: 12. The CDR3 sequence: CAWSVSPSGSLKQFF. DNA of the CDR3: TGTGCCTGGAGTGTCTCGCCTAGCGGGTCCCTAAAGCAGTTCTTC.

J is TRBJ2-1 and V is TRBV7-9; tentatively, D is TRBD2 (6 bases). There are 12 residues in the CDR3. Germline-derived CDR1 and CDR2 are SEHNR and FQNEAQ (reference sequence). Trimming left V 5 bases short and J 9 bases short, with 11 bases between. CDR3 nucleotides: TGTGCCAGCAGCCTGGTGGGGGGTGAGCAGTTCTTC. Its protein product is CASSLVGGEQFF.

J is TRBJ2-5 and V is TRBV7-9; D gene unclear. V lost 3 bases and J 6 bases, leaving 11 bases between the germline ends. The CDR3 spans 13 residues. Germline CDR1 is SEHNR and CDR2 is FQNEAQ (reference sequence). The DNA of the CDR3 is TGTGCCAGCAGCTTGGGCGCCGTACAGACCCAGTACTTC. Translating gives CASSLGAVQTQYF. The full variable domain, in which reference TRBV7-9 and TRBJ2-5 provide the parts outside the CDR3, is DTGVSQNPRHKITKRGQNVTFRCDPISEHNRLYWYRQTLGQGPEFLTYFQNEAQLEKSRLLSDRFSAERPKGSFSTLEIQRTEQGDSAMYLCASSLGAVQTQYFGPGTRLLVL.